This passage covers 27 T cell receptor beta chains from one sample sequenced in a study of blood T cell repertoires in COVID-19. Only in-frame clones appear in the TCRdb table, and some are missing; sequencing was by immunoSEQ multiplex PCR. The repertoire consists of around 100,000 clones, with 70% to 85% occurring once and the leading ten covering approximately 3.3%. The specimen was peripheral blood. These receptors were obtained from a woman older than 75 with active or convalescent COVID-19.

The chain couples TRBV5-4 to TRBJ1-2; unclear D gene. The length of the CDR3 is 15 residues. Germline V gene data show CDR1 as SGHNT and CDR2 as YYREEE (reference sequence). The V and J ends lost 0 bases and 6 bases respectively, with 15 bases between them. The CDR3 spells CASSLDSGRMNGYTF. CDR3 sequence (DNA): TGTGCCAGCAGCTTGGACAGCGGCCGGATGAATGGCTACACCTTC.

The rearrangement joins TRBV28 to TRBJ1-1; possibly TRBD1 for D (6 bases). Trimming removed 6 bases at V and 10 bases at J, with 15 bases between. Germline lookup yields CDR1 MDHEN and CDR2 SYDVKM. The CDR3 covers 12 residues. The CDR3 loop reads CASRTGTVSAFF. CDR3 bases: TGTGCCAGCAGGACAGGAACGGTATCAGCTTTCTTT.

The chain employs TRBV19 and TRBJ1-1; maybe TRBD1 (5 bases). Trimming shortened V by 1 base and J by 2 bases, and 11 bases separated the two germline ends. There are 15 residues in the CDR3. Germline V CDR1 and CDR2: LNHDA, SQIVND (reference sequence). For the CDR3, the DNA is TGTGCCAGTAGTATAGTTGGGGGGAGCAACACTGAAGCTTTCTTT. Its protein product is CASSIVGGSNTEAFF.

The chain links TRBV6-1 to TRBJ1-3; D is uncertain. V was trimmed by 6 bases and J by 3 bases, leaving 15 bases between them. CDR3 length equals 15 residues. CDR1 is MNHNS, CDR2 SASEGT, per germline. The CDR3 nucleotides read TGTGCCAGCAGCCTTAAGAGGTTGGGTGGAAACACCATATATTTT. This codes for CASSLKRLGGNTIYF.

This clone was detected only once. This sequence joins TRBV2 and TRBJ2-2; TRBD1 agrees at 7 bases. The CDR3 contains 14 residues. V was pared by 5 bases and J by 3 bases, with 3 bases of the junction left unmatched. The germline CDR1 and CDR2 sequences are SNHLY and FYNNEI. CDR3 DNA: TGTGCCAGCAGTAGAGGACAGGACACCGGGGAGCTGTTTTTT. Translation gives CASSRGQDTGELFF.

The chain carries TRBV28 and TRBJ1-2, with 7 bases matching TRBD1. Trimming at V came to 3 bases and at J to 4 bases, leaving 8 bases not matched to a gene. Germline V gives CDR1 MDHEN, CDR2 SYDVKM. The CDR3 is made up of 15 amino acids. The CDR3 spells CASSLGQLGIYGYTF. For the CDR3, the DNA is TGTGCCAGCAGTTTGGGACAGTTGGGGATCTATGGCTACACCTTC.

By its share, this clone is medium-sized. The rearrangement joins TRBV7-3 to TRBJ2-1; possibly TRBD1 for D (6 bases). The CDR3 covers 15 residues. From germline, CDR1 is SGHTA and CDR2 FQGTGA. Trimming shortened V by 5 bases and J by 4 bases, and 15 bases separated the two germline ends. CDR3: CASSPPGQEYNEQFF. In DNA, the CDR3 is TGTGCCAGCAGCCCACCGGGACAAGAGTACAATGAGCAGTTCTTC.

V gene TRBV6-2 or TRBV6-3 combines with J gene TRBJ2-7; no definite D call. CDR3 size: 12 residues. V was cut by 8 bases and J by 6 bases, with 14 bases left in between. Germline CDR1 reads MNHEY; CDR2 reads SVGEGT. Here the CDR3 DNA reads TGTGCCAGCCGCCCTAGAGGCAGCGAGCAGTACTTC. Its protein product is CASRPRGSEQYF.

The CDR3 coding sequence is TGCAGCGTTGGGTCGGACAGGGGACAGCCCCAGCATTTT. Its translation: CSVGSDRGQPQHF. The chain links TRBV29-1 to TRBJ1-5, with 9 bases aligning to TRBD1. The trim removed 4 bases at V and 7 bases at J, leaving 5 bases unmatched. The germline V gene encodes CDR1 SQVTM and CDR2 ANQGSEA. The CDR3 length is 13 residues.

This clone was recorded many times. In DNA form, the CDR3 reads TGTGCCAGCAGCCCCTCCCCCCGGACAGGGTTTCATTTCTTT. Amino acids: CASSPSPRTGFHFF. V gene TRBV6-2 or TRBV6-3 combines with J gene TRBJ1-1; 8 bases map to TRBD1. V gave up 6 bases and J gave up 13 bases; unmatched junction bases: 16. The CDR3 contains 14 residues. Germline lookup yields CDR1 MNHEY and CDR2 SVGEGT.

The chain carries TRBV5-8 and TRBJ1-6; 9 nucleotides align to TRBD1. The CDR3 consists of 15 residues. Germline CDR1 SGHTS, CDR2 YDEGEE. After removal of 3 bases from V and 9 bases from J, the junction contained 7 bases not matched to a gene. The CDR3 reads CASSSGQGLGSPLHF. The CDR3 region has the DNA TGTGCCAGCAGCTCCGGACAGGGGTTGGGTTCACCCCTCCACTTT.

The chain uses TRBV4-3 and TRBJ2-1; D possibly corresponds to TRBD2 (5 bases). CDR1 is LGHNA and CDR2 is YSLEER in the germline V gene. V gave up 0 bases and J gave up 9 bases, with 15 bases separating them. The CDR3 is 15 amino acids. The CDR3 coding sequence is TGCGCCAGCAGCCAAGATTTTGGGGTCCGGGGTGAGCAGTTCTTC. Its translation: CASSQDFGVRGEQFF.

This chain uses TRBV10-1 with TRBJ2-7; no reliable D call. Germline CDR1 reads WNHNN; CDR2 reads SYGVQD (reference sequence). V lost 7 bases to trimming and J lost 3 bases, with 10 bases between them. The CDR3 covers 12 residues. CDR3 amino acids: CASTARVYEQYF. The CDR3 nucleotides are TGCGCCAGCACGGCCCGGGTCTACGAGCAGTACTTC.

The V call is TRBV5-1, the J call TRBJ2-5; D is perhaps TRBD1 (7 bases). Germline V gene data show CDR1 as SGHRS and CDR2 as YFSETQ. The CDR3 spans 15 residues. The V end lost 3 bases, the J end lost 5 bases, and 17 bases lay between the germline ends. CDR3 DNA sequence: TGCGCCAGCAGCTGGCAGGGGGGTGTAGAGGAGACCCAGTACTTC. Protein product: CASSWQGGVEETQYF.

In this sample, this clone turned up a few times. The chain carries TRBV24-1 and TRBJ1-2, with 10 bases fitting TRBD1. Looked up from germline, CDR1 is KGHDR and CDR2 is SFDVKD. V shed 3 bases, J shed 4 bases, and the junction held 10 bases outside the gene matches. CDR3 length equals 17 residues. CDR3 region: CATSDPRRDRGPYGYTF. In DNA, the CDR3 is TGTGCCACCAGTGATCCCCGACGGGACAGGGGACCCTATGGCTACACCTTC.

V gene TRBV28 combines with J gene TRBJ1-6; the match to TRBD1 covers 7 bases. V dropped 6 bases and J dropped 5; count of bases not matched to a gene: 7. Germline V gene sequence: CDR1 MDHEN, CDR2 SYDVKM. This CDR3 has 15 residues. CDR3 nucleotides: TGTGCCAGCAGCCCCGGGACAGATGATAATTCACCCCTCCACTTT. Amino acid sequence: CASSPGTDDNSPLHF.

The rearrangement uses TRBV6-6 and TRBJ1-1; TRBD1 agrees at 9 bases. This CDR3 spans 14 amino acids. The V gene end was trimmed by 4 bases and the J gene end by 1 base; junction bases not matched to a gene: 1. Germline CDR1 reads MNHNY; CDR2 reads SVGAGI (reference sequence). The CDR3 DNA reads TGTGCCAGCAGTTCGGGACAGGGGAACACTGAAGCTTTCTTT. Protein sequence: CASSSGQGNTEAFF.

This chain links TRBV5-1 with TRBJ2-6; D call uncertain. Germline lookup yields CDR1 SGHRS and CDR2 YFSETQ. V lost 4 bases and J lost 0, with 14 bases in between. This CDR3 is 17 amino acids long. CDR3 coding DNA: TGCGCCAGCAGCCCAAAAGACTTCCTCTCTGGGGCCAACGTCCTGACTTTC. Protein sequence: CASSPKDFLSGANVLTF.

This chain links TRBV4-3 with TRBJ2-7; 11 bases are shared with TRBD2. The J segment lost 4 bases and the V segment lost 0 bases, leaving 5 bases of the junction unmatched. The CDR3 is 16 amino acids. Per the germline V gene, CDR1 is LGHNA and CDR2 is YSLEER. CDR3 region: CASSQDHPSGGYEQYF. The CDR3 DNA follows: TGCGCCAGCAGCCAAGATCATCCTAGCGGGGGGTACGAGCAGTACTTC.

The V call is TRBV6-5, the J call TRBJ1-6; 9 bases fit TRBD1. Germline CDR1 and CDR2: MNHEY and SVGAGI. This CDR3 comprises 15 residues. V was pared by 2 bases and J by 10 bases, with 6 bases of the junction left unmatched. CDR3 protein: CASSYAGQGISPLHF. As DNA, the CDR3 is TGTGCCAGCAGTTACGCGGGACAGGGAATCTCACCCCTCCACTTT.

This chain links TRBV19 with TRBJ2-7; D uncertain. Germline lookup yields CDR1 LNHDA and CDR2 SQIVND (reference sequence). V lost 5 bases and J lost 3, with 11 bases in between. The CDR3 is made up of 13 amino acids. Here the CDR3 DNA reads TGTGCCAGTAGTCCTGTCGTCTACTACGAGCAGTACTTC. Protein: CASSPVVYYEQYF.

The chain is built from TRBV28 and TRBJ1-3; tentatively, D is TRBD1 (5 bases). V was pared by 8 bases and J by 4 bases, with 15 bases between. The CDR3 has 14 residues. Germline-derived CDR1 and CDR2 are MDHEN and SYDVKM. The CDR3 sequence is CASLQDLGGNTIYF. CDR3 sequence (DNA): TGTGCCAGCTTACAGGACCTGGGGGGAAACACCATATATTTT.

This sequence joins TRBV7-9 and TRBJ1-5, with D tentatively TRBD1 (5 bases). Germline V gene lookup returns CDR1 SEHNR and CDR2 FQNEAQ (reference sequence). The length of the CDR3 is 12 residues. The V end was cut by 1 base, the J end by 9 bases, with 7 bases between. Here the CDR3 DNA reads TGTGCCAGCAGCTTAGAAAGGGGGCCCCAGCATTTT. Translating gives CASSLERGPQHF.

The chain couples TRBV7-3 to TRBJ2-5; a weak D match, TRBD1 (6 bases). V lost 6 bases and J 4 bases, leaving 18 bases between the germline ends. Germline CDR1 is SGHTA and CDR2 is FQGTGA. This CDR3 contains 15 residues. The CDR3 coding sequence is TGTGCCAGCAGTTCTTCCGGGGCAGGGGTAGAGACCCAGTACTTC. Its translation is CASSSSGAGVETQYF. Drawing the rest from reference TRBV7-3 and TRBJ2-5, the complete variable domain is GAGVSQTPSNKVTEKGKYVELRCDPISGHTALYWYRQSLGQGPEFLIYFQGTGAADDSGLPNDRFFAVRPEGSVSTLKIQRTERGDSAVYLCASSSSGAGVETQYFGPGTRLLVL.

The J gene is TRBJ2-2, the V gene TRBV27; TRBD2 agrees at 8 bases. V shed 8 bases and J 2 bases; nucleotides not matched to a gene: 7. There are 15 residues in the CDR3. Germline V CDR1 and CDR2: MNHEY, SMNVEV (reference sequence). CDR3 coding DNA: TGTGCCAGCGTGAGCGGGGGCCTTAACACCGGGGAGCTGTTTTTT. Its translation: CASVSGGLNTGELFF.

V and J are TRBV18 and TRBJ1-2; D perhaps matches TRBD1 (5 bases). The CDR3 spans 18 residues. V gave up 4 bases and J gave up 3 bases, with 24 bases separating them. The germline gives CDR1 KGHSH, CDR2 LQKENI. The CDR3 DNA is TGTGCCAGCTCACAACAAGGTAATGCGGGGACCCATCACTATGGCTACACCTTC. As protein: CASSQQGNAGTHHYGYTF.

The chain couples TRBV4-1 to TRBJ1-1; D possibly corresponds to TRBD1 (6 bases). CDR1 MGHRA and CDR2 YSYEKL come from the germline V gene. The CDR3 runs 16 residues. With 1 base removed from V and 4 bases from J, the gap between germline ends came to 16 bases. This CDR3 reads CASSQGYGGARTEAFF. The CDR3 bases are TGCGCCAGCAGCCAAGGGTACGGGGGGGCTCGCACTGAAGCTTTCTTT.